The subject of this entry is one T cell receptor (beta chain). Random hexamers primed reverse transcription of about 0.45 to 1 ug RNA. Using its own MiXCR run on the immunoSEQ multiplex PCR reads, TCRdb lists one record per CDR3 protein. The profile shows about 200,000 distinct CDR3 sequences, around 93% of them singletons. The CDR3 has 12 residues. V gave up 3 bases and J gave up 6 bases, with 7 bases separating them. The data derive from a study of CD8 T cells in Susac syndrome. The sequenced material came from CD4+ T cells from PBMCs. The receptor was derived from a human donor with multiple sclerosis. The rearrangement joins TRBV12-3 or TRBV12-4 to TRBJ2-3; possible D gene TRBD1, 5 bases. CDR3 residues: CASSLKGDTQYF. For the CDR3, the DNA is TGTGCCAGCAGTTTGAAGGGGGATACGCAGTATTTT.